The 30 T cell receptor beta chains below were found in one sample sequenced in a study of blood T cell repertoires in COVID-19. Sequencing used immunoSEQ multiplex PCR; TCRdb keeps in-frame clones, though not all of them. The table includes 250,000 to 300,000 clones, 87% detected once. Sequencing was performed on peripheral blood. The source is a woman between 45 and 65 years old who had recovered from COVID-19.

The genes are TRBV6-5 and TRBJ1-5, with D possibly TRBD1 on 5 matching bases. From germline, CDR1 is MNHEY and CDR2 SVGAGI. The length of the CDR3 is 14 residues. V was cut by 8 bases and J by 2 bases, with 13 bases left in between. The CDR3 DNA sequence: TGTGCCAGCCACCCCCCGGGGGGCAATCAGCCCCAGCATTTT. Translating gives CASHPPGGNQPQHF.

The V and J genes are TRBV11-2 and TRBJ1-2; D is ambiguous. The V and J ends lost 1 base and 7 bases respectively, with 10 bases between them. CDR3 length: 13 residues. CDR1 is SGHAT, CDR2 FQNNGV, per germline. The CDR3 is CASSLAPELGYTF. CDR3 in DNA: TGTGCCAGCAGCTTAGCCCCGGAGCTTGGCTACACCTTC.

The rearrangement uses TRBV19 and TRBJ2-2; 7 bases agree with TRBD2. This CDR3 is 13 amino acids long. The V gene's germline CDR1 is LNHDA and CDR2 SQIVND (reference sequence). V was pared by 9 bases and J by 0 bases, with 1 base of the junction left unmatched. In DNA, the CDR3 is TGTGCCAGCCGGGAGGCGAACACCGGGGAGCTGTTTTTT. It yields the protein CASREANTGELFF.

A single count supports this clone. J is TRBJ1-5 and V is TRBV28, with no clear D. Trimming shortened V by 1 base and J by 2 bases, and 6 bases separated the two germline ends. CDR1 and CDR2 from the germline V gene are MDHEN and SYDVKM. The CDR3 is 14 amino acids. The CDR3 nucleotides are TGTGCCAGCAGTTTATTAGGAGGCAATCAGCCCCAGCATTTT. Translation gives CASSLLGGNQPQHF.

The rearrangement joins TRBV5-4 to TRBJ1-3; 10 positions match TRBD1. Trimming removed 5 bases from V and 5 bases from J; junction bases left unmatched: 10. The CDR3 is made up of 16 amino acids. The germline gives CDR1 SGHNT, CDR2 YYREEE (reference sequence). The CDR3 sequence is CASSYRDRGRRNTIYF. CDR3 nucleotides: TGTGCCAGCAGTTACCGGGACAGGGGTCGGCGAAACACCATATATTTT.

This clone was observed a few times. The gene calls are TRBV18 and TRBJ1-4; D unresolved. Trimming took 1 base from V and 6 from J, leaving 6 bases between them. Germline V gene lookup returns CDR1 KGHSH and CDR2 LQKENI. The CDR3 spans 13 residues. The CDR3 protein is CASSPLDYEKLFF. The CDR3 DNA is TGTGCCAGCTCACCACTAGACTATGAAAAACTGTTTTTT. The full variable domain, rest sourced from reference TRBV18 and TRBJ1-4, is NAGVMQNPRHLVRRRGQEARLRCSPMKGHSHVYWYRQLPEEGLKFMVYLQKENIIDESGMPKERFSAEFPKEGPSILRIQQVVRGDSAAYFCASSPLDYEKLFFGSGTQLSVL.

V usage is TRBV7-8 and J usage is TRBJ2-1, with a weak D call TRBD1 (6 bases). V lost 5 bases, J lost 9 bases, and 17 bases lay in between. The germline V gene encodes CDR1 SGHVS and CDR2 FQNEAQ. This CDR3 is built from 14 residues. The CDR3 DNA follows: TGTGCCAGCAGCGAGGGACAACTGAGGGGTGAGCAGTTCTTC. Translated, it gives CASSEGQLRGEQFF.

V and J are TRBV9 and TRBJ2-1; TRBD2 matches at 9 bases. Trimming at V came to 2 bases and at J to 9 bases, leaving 6 bases not matched to a gene. The CDR3 is made up of 14 amino acids. The V gene's germline CDR1 is SGDLS and CDR2 YYNGEE. The CDR3 loop is CASSVSGGSGEQFF. DNA of the CDR3: TGTGCCAGCAGCGTTAGCGGGGGTTCTGGTGAGCAGTTCTTC.

This clone appeared once. The chain recombines TRBV9 with TRBJ1-1, with a weak D call TRBD1 (6 bases). The CDR3 consists of 16 residues. Trimming cost V 0 bases and J 5 bases, with 17 bases left between them. Germline values: CDR1 SGDLS, CDR2 YYNGEE. CDR3 in amino acids: CASSVVVAGVGTEAFF. For the CDR3, the DNA is TGTGCCAGCAGCGTAGTCGTAGCAGGGGTGGGTACTGAAGCTTTCTTT. Full variable domain (missing parts from reference TRBV9 and TRBJ1-1): DSGVTQTPKHLITATGQRVTLRCSPRSGDLSVYWYQQSLDQGLQFLIQYYNGEERAKGNILERFSAQQFPDLHSELNLSSLELGDSALYFCASSVVVAGVGTEAFFGQGTRLTVV.

This rearrangement joins TRBV7-3 to TRBJ2-3; 7 bases align to TRBD2. Losses at the gene ends were 5 bases for V and 8 bases for J; bases not matched to a gene: 7. This CDR3 spans 13 amino acids. CDR1 is SGHTA and CDR2 is FQGTGA in the germline V gene. CDR3 DNA sequence: TGTGCCAGCAGCCCCAGACTAGCTGGTACGCAGTATTTT. The encoded protein is CASSPRLAGTQYF.

The chain employs TRBV28 and TRBJ2-1; TRBD1 matches 9 bases. The germline V gene has CDR1 MDHEN and CDR2 SYDVKM. Germline trimming cut 2 bases from V and 14 bases from J; bases unmatched to any gene: 4. This CDR3 has 12 residues. This CDR3 is CASSLSWTGEFF. The CDR3 region has the DNA TGTGCCAGCAGTTTAAGCTGGACAGGGGAGTTCTTC.

The rearrangement links TRBV9 to TRBJ2-7, with D perhaps matching TRBD1 (6 bases). Germline loops: CDR1 SGDLS, CDR2 YYNGEE. The length of the CDR3 is 15 residues. Trimming left V 1 base short and J 3 bases short, with 14 bases between. Written as DNA, the CDR3 is TGTGCCAGCAGCGTATCAGGGGTGAGCCACTACGAGCAGTACTTC. Amino acid sequence: CASSVSGVSHYEQYF.

V is TRBV29-1 and J is TRBJ2-7; 13 bases are a match to TRBD2. V lost 4 bases to trimming and J lost 7 bases; unmatched junction nucleotides: 7. The length of the CDR3 is 14 residues. Germline CDR1 and CDR2: SQVTM and ANQGSEA. Here the CDR3 DNA reads TGCAGCGTTGGGCAACTAGCGGGAGGGCGAGAGCAGTACTTC. Residues: CSVGQLAGGREQYF.

The rearrangement links TRBV5-6 to TRBJ1-2; D possibly corresponds to TRBD1 (5 bases). This CDR3 region has 14 residues. Germline V gives CDR1 SGHDT, CDR2 YYEEEE. The ends were cut back, 2 bases at V and 6 bases at J, with 14 bases in the middle. The CDR3 protein is CASSFWEGTNGYTF. The CDR3 DNA reads as TGTGCCAGCAGCTTCTGGGAGGGGACCAATGGCTACACCTTC.

Only a few counts were recorded for this clone. This rearrangement joins TRBV4-1 to TRBJ2-7, with TRBD1 matching 9 bases. This CDR3 comprises 14 residues. The germline gives CDR1 MGHRA, CDR2 YSYEKL. V was pared by 1 base and J by 4 bases, with 2 bases of the junction left unmatched. The CDR3 here is CASSQGGQGYEQYF. In nucleotides, the CDR3 is TGCGCCAGCAGCCAAGGGGGACAGGGTTACGAGCAGTACTTC.

V is TRBV15 and J is TRBJ2-1; TRBD2 matches at 10 bases. This CDR3 has 15 residues. Trimming cost V 2 bases and J 6 bases; bases outside gene matches: 4. Germline values: CDR1 LNHNV, CDR2 YYDKDF (reference sequence). The CDR3 bases are TGTGCCACCAGCAGACTAGCGGGAGTGGGCAATGAGCAGTTCTTC. Its protein is CATSRLAGVGNEQFF.

This sequence joins TRBV7-2 and TRBJ2-3; TRBD1 is a possible D gene (6 bases). CDR3 length: 16 amino acids. The germline gives CDR1 SGHTA, CDR2 FQGNSA. Trimming stripped 0 bases from V and 2 bases from J, with 12 bases between. The CDR3 DNA reads TGTGCCAGCAGCTTAGCGGGAGAGGGGGTCACAGATACGCAGTATTTT. It is translated as CASSLAGEGVTDTQYF. The whole variable domain, filled in from reference TRBV7-2 and TRBJ2-3, reads GAGVSQSPSNKVTEKGKDVELRCDPISGHTALYWYRQSLGQGLEFLIYFQGNSAPDKSGLPSDRFSAERTGGSVSTLTIQRTQQEDSAVYLCASSLAGEGVTDTQYFGPGTRLTVL.

This clone has only one observation. The chain joins TRBV27 to TRBJ1-5; D perhaps matches TRBD1 (6 bases). From germline, CDR1 is MNHEY and CDR2 SMNVEV (reference sequence). V was cut by 3 bases and J by 0 bases, with 18 bases left in between. This CDR3 is built from 18 residues. The CDR3 DNA reads as TGTGCCAGCAGTTTTTTACCTTGGACAGATTATAGCAATCAGCCCCAGCATTTT. This gives the protein CASSFLPWTDYSNQPQHF.

The sample holds a few counts of this clone. This chain links TRBV2 with TRBJ1-2; the match to TRBD1 covers 12 bases. The CDR3 runs to 13 residues. Per the germline V gene, CDR1 is SNHLY and CDR2 is FYNNEI. J lost 8 bases, V lost 6 bases, and 4 bases had no gene match. The CDR3 DNA is TGTGCCAGCAGCCGGGACAGGGGGCAAGGCTACACCTTC. The encoded protein is CASSRDRGQGYTF.

The chain links TRBV5-4 to TRBJ2-1; D is possibly TRBD1 (5 bases). CDR1 and CDR2 from the germline V gene are SGHNT and YYREEE (reference sequence). The CDR3 length is 16 residues. V was trimmed by 0 bases and J by 13 bases, leaving 23 bases between them. CDR3 in amino acids: CASSLGGVGIGSTQFF. CDR3 bases: TGTGCCAGCAGCTTGGGGGGCGTGGGAATCGGTTCAACCCAGTTCTTC.

This clone was observed many times. The chain joins TRBV28 to TRBJ2-1, with TRBD1 matching over 7 bases. The V segment lost 6 bases and the J segment 0 bases; nucleotides outside the gene matches: 5. The CDR3 consists of 15 residues. Germline CDR1 reads MDHEN; CDR2 reads SYDVKM. The CDR3 is CASRGTEVSYNEQFF. In nucleotides, the CDR3 is TGTGCCAGCAGGGGGACAGAAGTCTCCTACAATGAGCAGTTCTTC.

The chain employs TRBV7-9 and TRBJ1-5; D unresolved. Deletions cut 1 base from V and 3 bases from J, with 4 bases between. The CDR3 spans 13 residues. From germline, CDR1 is SEHNR and CDR2 FQNEAQ (reference sequence). DNA for the CDR3: TGTGCCAGCAGCTTAGGACTCAATCAGCCCCAGCATTTT. Its translation is CASSLGLNQPQHF.

The chain combines TRBV6-2 or TRBV6-3 with TRBJ2-7; D perhaps matches TRBD2 (6 bases). This CDR3 region has 17 residues. Trimming cost V 5 bases and J 3 bases, with 23 bases left between them. Germline loops: CDR1 MNHEY, CDR2 SVGEGT. DNA for the CDR3: TGTGCCAGCAGTCGGTTGCCGCTGGGACTTTATAGCTACGAGCAGTACTTC. Protein sequence: CASSRLPLGLYSYEQYF.

The CDR3 coding sequence is TGTGCCAGCAGCTCCCGATTGACACAGGCCTACGAGCAGTACTTC. This sequence encodes CASSSRLTQAYEQYF. The chain has TRBV7-2 and TRBJ2-7, with D maybe TRBD1 (5 bases). CDR3 length: 15 residues. Trimming removed 4 bases at V and 2 bases at J, with 15 bases between. Germline loops: CDR1 SGHTA, CDR2 FQGNSA.

The chain combines TRBV11-2 with TRBJ2-1; no clear D. Trimming pared 3 bases from V and 7 bases from J, leaving 10 bases between. Per the germline V gene, CDR1 is SGHAT and CDR2 is FQNNGV. This CDR3 is built from 13 residues. CDR3: CASSFDGANEQFF. The CDR3 bases are TGTGCCAGCAGCTTTGACGGAGCAAATGAGCAGTTCTTC.

This clone was picked up one time. The rearrangement joins TRBV5-1 to TRBJ1-3, with D possibly matching TRBD1 (6 bases). V was trimmed by 5 bases and J by 4 bases, leaving 10 bases between them. Germline-derived CDR1 and CDR2 are SGHRS and YFSETQ. CDR3 length equals 13 residues. CDR3 region: CASRGAAGNTIYF. The CDR3 nucleotides are TGCGCCAGCAGGGGGGCAGCGGGAAACACCATATATTTT.

This chain uses TRBV20-1 with TRBJ2-7, with 8 bases lining up with TRBD2. This CDR3 spans 18 amino acids. The trim removed 3 bases at V and 0 bases at J, leaving 16 bases unmatched. Germline CDR1 DFQATT, CDR2 SNEGSKA (reference sequence). CDR3: CSASPSGLAGLSSYEQYF. The CDR3 nucleotides read TGCAGTGCTAGTCCCTCGGGGCTAGCGGGCCTGAGCTCCTACGAGCAGTACTTC.

This clone was counted a single time. This sequence joins TRBV6-4 and TRBJ1-5; D unresolved. The CDR3 length is 15 residues. With 0 bases removed from V and 3 bases from J, the gap between germline ends came to 9 bases. Per the germline V gene, CDR1 is MRHNA and CDR2 is SNTAGT. CDR3 region: CASSDSIGTNQPQHF. CDR3 nucleotide sequence: TGTGCCAGCAGTGACTCTATCGGTACCAATCAGCCCCAGCATTTT.

The chain recombines TRBV4-1 with TRBJ2-3; TRBD2 aligns across 8 bases. This CDR3 is 14 amino acids long. V lost 3 bases and J lost 6; bases outside the gene matches: 5. CDR1 MGHRA and CDR2 YSYEKL come from the germline V gene. The CDR3 is CASSHPRGGDTQYF. The CDR3 DNA follows: TGCGCCAGCAGCCACCCACGGGGGGGGGATACGCAGTATTTT.

The V call is TRBV5-1, the J call TRBJ2-1, with TRBD1 matching over 10 bases. CDR1 and CDR2 from the germline V gene are SGHRS and YFSETQ. The CDR3 is 18 residues long. V lost 4 bases, J lost 0 bases, and 10 bases stayed unmatched. The CDR3 sequence is CASSRGTGEFSSYNEQFF. The CDR3 DNA reads as TGCGCCAGCAGCCGTGGGACAGGGGAATTCAGCTCCTACAATGAGCAGTTCTTC.